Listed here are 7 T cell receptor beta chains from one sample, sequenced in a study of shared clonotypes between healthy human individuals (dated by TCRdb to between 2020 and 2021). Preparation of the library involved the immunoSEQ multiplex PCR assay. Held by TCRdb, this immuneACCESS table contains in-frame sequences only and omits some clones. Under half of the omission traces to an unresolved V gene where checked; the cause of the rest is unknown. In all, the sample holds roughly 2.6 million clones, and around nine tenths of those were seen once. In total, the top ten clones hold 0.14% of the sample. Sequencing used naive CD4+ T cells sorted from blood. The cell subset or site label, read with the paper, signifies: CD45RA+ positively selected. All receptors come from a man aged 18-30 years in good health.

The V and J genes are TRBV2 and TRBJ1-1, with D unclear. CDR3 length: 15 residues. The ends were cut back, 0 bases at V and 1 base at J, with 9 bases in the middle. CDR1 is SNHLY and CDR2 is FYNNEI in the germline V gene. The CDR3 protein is CASSEARAGNTEAFF. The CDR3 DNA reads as TGTGCCAGCAGTGAAGCGAGAGCAGGGAACACTGAAGCTTTCTTT.

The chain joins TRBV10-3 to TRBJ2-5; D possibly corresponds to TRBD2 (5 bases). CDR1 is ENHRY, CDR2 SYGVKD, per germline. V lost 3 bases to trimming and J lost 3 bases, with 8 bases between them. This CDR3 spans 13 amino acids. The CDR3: CAISDSGKETQYF. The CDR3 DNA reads TGTGCCATCAGTGATTCGGGGAAAGAGACCCAGTACTTC.

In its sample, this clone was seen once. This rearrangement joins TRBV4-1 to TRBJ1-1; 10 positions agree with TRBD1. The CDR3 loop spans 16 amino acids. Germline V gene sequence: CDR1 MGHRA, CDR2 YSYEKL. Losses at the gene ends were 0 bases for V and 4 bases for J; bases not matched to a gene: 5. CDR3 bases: TGCGCCAGCAGCCAAGAATGGACAGGGGGGTCCACTGAAGCTTTCTTT. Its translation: CASSQEWTGGSTEAFF.

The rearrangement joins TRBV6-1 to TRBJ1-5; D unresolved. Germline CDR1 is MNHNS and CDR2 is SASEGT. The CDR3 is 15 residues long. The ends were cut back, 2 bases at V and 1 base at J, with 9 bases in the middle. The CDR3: CASSEMGLSNQPQHF. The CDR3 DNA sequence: TGTGCCAGCAGTGAAATGGGATTGAGCAATCAGCCCCAGCATTTT.

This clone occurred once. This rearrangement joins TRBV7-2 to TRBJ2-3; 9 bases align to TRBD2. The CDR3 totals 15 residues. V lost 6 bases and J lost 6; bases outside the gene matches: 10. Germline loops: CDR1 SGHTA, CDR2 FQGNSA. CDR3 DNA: TGTGCCAGCAGGCGACTAGCGGTTCAAGGGGATACGCAGTATTTT. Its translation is CASRRLAVQGDTQYF.

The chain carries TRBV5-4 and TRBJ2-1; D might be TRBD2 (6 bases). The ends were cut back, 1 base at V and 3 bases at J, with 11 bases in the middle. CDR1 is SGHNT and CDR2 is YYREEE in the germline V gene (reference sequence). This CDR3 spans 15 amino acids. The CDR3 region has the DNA TGTGCCAGCAGCTTGAGACTAGGGAGCTACAATGAGCAGTTCTTC. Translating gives CASSLRLGSYNEQFF.

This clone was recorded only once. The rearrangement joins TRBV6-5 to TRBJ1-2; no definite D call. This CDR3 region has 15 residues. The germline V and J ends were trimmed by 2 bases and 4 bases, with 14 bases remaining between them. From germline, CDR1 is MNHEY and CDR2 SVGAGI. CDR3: CASSYLGSMGYGYTF. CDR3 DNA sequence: TGTGCCAGCAGTTACCTGGGATCCATGGGCTATGGCTACACCTTC.